This section outlines one T cell receptor beta chain sequence together with its context. Its antigen is unidentified. The data were taken from a study of vaccination effects on CD4 cells after COVID-19. Study results and limitations: Sampling in the study covered few convalescent patients and included no early post-infection timepoints. Marked clonal contraction of both clone types appeared late after vaccination.

Sequencing was preceded by expansion of antigen-specific CD4+ T cells with viral peptide pools in the ViraFEST assay. Following an approximately 9-day culture, CD4+ T cells were purified. Prior SARS-CoV-2 infection was absent in the vaccine recipients, as shown by negative nucleocapsid antibodies. Peptides at roughly 10 ug/ml and IL-2 at approximately 9.1 IU/ml were added to around 2 million PBMC per well. Half-medium exchanges with IL-2 medium took place on days 3 and 7. V was clipped by 7 bases and J by 6 bases, with 15 bases between them. This CDR3 is 13 amino acids long. Germline CDR1 and CDR2: MNHNS and SASEGT. Repertoires were generated with immunoSEQ multiplex PCR, while TCRdb's copy carries only in-frame clones and drops some. The sample holds 25,000 to 30,000 clones, about 70% seen once.

This material consisted of CD4+ T cells from PBMCs cultured with HCoV-NL63 spike peptides, taken before COVID-19 vaccination. The chain has TRBV6-1 and TRBJ1-2; D possibly corresponds to TRBD1 (6 bases). The sequence was obtained from a human donor who received a COVID-19 vaccine. CDR3 in DNA: TGTGCCAGCAAGTTTGGGGGCTTGGATGGCTACACCTTC. Translated: CASKFGGLDGYTF.